The rows below give T cell receptor beta chains drawn from one sample of a study of response to subunit inactivated influenza vaccine. From the RT-PCR reads, TCRdb called clonotypes with MiXCR, one entry per CDR3 protein. Of some 520,000 distinct CDR3 sequences in the sample, 16% were seen once. Specimen: CD4+ T cells sorted from PBMCs, collected roughly 24 months after vaccination. The source is a man between 45 and 75 years old who received an inactivated influenza vaccine. Both conserved end residues are part of each CDR3. A D gene is named only where the DNA matches it firmly. Not every row has a clone size; where given, it reads once, few, many or a size class.

many	TRBV7-2	TRBD1	TRBJ1-2	CASSSQGDYGYTF	TGTGCCAGCAGCTCCCAGGGGGACTATGGCTACACCTTC
once	TRBV27	TRBD1	TRBJ2-1	CASSRRDRVYNEQFF	TGTGCCAGCAGTCGCCGGGACAGAGTTTACAATGAGCAGTTCTTC
NA	TRBV29-1	TRBD1	TRBJ2-1	CSFDVNRGYNEQFF	TGCAGCTTTGATGTTAACAGGGGTTACAATGAGCAGTTCTTC
many	TRBV5-1	NA	TRBJ2-1	CASSGDPGYVQFF	TGCGCCAGCAGCGGGGACCCGGGGTACGTGCAGTTCTTC
once	TRBV7-9	NA	TRBJ2-3	CASSLALGARDTQYF	TGTGCCAGCAGCTTAGCGTTGGGAGCACGTGATACGCAGTATTTT
few	TRBV18	NA	TRBJ2-7	CASSPPSLGTVSYEQYF	TGTGCCAGCTCACCACCGTCCCTGGGGACTGTTTCCTACGAGCAGTACTTC
NA	TRBV20-1	NA	TRBJ2-5	CSARPTGGGQETQYF	TGCAGTGCTAGACCGACGGGTGGGGGGCAAGAGACCCAGTACTTC
few	TRBV20-1	NA	TRBJ1-3	CSARGRAPSSGNTIYF	TGCAGTGCTAGGGGCAGGGCTCCGAGCTCTGGAAACACCATATATTTT
few	TRBV6-5	NA	TRBJ2-3	CASSYQTNTDTQYF	TGTGCCAGCAGTTACCAAACCAACACAGATACGCAGTATTTT
few	TRBV14	NA	TRBJ2-6	CASSQAFTGANVLTF	TGTGCCAGCAGCCAAGCTTTTACTGGGGCCAACGTCCTGACTTTC
many	TRBV20-1	NA	TRBJ2-3	CSAWAYTTDTQYF	TGCAGTGCTTGGGCCTATACCACAGATACGCAGTATTTT
NA	TRBV4-1	TRBD1	TRBJ2-1	CASSQEVTGYYNEQFF	TGCGCCAGCAGCCAAGAGGTGACAGGGTACTACAATGAGCAGTTCTTC
NA	TRBV20-1	TRBD1	TRBJ1-1	CSAPTGGRTEAFF	TGCAGTGCGCCTACAGGGGGGCGGACTGAAGCTTTCTTT
few	TRBV15	NA	TRBJ1-3	CATRPGGSSGNTIYF	TGTGCCACCAGGCCGGGCGGAAGCTCTGGAAACACCATATATTTT
few	TRBV6-5	TRBD1	TRBJ1-5	CASSYRQGTSPQHF	TGTGCCAGCAGTTATCGACAGGGGACTTCGCCCCAGCATTTT
many	TRBV6-5	NA	TRBJ2-3	CASSSRGSTDTQYF	TGTGCCAGCAGTTCTAGGGGGAGCACAGATACGCAGTATTTT
NA	TRBV18	NA	TRBJ2-1	CASSPNSYNEQFF	TGTGCCAGCTCACCCAACAGTTACAATGAGCAGTTCTTC
NA	TRBV5-1	TRBD2	TRBJ2-5	CASSGGTSGKYQETQYF	TGCGCCAGCAGCGGGGGGACTAGCGGGAAGTACCAAGAGACCCAGTACTTC
few	TRBV11-2	NA	TRBJ1-6	CASSLQLRDVQNF	TGTGCCAGCAGCTTACAACTCAGGGACGTACAGAACTTT
few	TRBV11-2	NA	TRBJ2-7	CASSLGGLTYEQYF	TGTGCCAGCAGCTTAGGCGGACTTACTTACGAGCAGTACTTC
NA	TRBV20-1	NA	TRBJ2-3	CSALTRTQYF	TGCAGTGCCCTGACACGTACGCAGTATTTT
once	TRBV6-6	TRBD1	TRBJ1-1	CARNRTGDAFF	TGTGCCAGAAACCGGACAGGGGACGCTTTCTTT
many	TRBV29-1	TRBD1	TRBJ2-5	CSAGEQGFGETQYF	TGCAGCGCCGGCGAACAGGGGTTTGGAGAGACCCAGTACTTC
NA	TRBV24-1	NA	TRBJ2-6	CATSEVIGNSGANVLTF	TGTGCCACCAGTGAGGTTATCGGAAACTCTGGGGCCAACGTCCTGACTTTC
NA	TRBV20-1	NA	TRBJ1-2	CSAIDLLGGYTF	TGCAGTGCCATCGACTTACTGGGGGGCTACACCTTC
once	TRBV20-1	TRBD2	TRBJ2-7	CSASPSGRSYEQYF	TGCAGTGCTAGTCCCAGCGGGAGGTCCTACGAGCAGTACTTC
few	TRBV20-1	NA	TRBJ1-5	CSVPGRNQPQHF	TGCAGTGTCCCAGGCAGGAATCAGCCCCAGCATTTT
few	TRBV3-1	NA	TRBJ1-5	CASSQEAGSNQPQHF	TGTGCCAGCAGCCAAGAGGCAGGGTCCAATCAGCCCCAGCATTTT
NA	TRBV5-1	NA	TRBJ2-1	CASSLAGDPHNEQFF	TGCGCCAGCAGCTTGGCAGGGGACCCCCACAATGAGCAGTTCTTC
NA	TRBV20-1	NA	TRBJ2-3	CSAIGPAFTDTQYF	TGCAGTGCTATCGGGCCGGCATTCACAGATACGCAGTATTTT
NA	TRBV29-1	NA	TRBJ2-5	CSVDGPDQETQYF	TGCAGCGTTGATGGTCCCGACCAAGAGACCCAGTACTTC
NA	TRBV12-3/TRBV12-4	TRBD2	TRBJ2-2	CASSWTSGAGELFF	TGTGCCAGCAGTTGGACTAGCGGGGCCGGGGAGCTGTTTTTT
NA	TRBV5-4	TRBD1	TRBJ1-2	CASSLAGQGKYGYTF	TGTGCCAGCAGCTTGGCGGGACAGGGGAAGTATGGCTACACCTTC
many	TRBV4-3	TRBD1	TRBJ1-5	CASSQGGNQPQHF	TGTGCCAGCAGTCAGGGGGGGAATCAGCCCCAGCATTTT
many	TRBV29-1	NA	TRBJ2-2	CSAKGGTGELFF	TGCAGCGCCAAAGGGGGCACCGGGGAGCTGTTTTTT
NA	TRBV10-2	TRBD1	TRBJ1-6	CASKNLQGVNSPLHF	TGCGCCAGCAAGAACTTACAGGGGGTTAATTCACCCCTCCACTTT
few	TRBV12-3/TRBV12-4	NA	TRBJ1-2	CASSSRQARGYTF	TGTGCCAGCAGTTCGAGACAGGCGCGTGGCTACACCTTC
few	TRBV2	NA	TRBJ2-7	CASVLTGVQALAEQYF	TGTGCCAGCGTATTAACAGGAGTTCAAGCTCTTGCCGAGCAGTACTTC
NA	TRBV18	NA	TRBJ2-7	CASSPPSAYEQYF	TGTGCCAGCTCACCACCTTCCGCCTACGAGCAGTACTTC
NA	TRBV5-1	NA	TRBJ1-6	CASSTGPSGSPLHF	TGCGCCAGCAGCACCGGGCCTTCAGGTTCACCCCTCCACTTT
few	TRBV5-1	NA	TRBJ2-7	CASRASGREQYF	TGCGCCAGCAGGGCCTCAGGGAGAGAGCAGTACTTC
NA	TRBV20-1	NA	TRBJ2-1	CSASVRGWNEQFF	TGCAGTGCTAGTGTGCGGGGTTGGAATGAGCAGTTCTTC
few	TRBV6-5	NA	TRBJ2-6	CASSYLSGANVLTF	TGTGCCAGCAGTTATCTCTCTGGGGCCAACGTCCTGACTTTC
NA	TRBV5-4	NA	TRBJ1-5	CASSFPVSGTAHQPQHF	TGTGCCAGCAGCTTCCCAGTTAGCGGGACGGCCCATCAGCCCCAGCATTTT
NA	TRBV5-4	TRBD2	TRBJ2-2	CASSLGLAGPGELFF	TGTGCCAGCAGCTTGGGACTAGCGGGACCCGGGGAGCTGTTTTTT
few	TRBV7-3	TRBD2	TRBJ2-3	CASSPAGFTDTQYF	TGTGCCAGCAGCCCAGCGGGGTTCACAGATACGCAGTATTTT
NA	TRBV6-1	TRBD1	TRBJ1-1	CASRPDPGQGIRYTEAFF	TGTGCCAGCAGACCAGATCCGGGACAGGGGATAAGGTACACTGAAGCTTTCTTT